This T cell receptor (beta chain) was profiled in a study of blood T cell repertoires in COVID-19. Study context: Donors in the United States, Italy and Spain gave samples during acute or convalescent COVID-19. T cells, B-cell-depleted T cells, or PBMCs provided the cDNA or gDNA that served as material.

From germline, CDR1 is LNHDA and CDR2 SQIVND (reference sequence). The V gene lost 1 base and the J gene lost 1 base, with 11 bases spanning the gap. The CDR3 is 16 residues long. Authors' processing steps: Nucleated cell number was recorded as an estimate derived from reference gene primer amplification. Here immunoSEQ multiplex PCR was the method, and the copy in TCRdb shows in-frame clones only, minus some. V, J and clone size reflect that table, while D and trimming were determined from the DNA. The sample lists roughly 330,000 clones; around 92% were seen once. This TCR was recovered from a man aged 18 to 29 who had recovered from COVID-19. What was sequenced was peripheral blood. The genes are TRBV19 and TRBJ2-4, with D maybe TRBD2 (5 bases). CDR3 region: CASSIGGSVAKNIQYF. CDR3 DNA sequence: TGTGCCAGTAGTATAGGTGGGAGCGTTGCCAAAAACATTCAGTACTTC.